This T cell receptor beta chain was observed in a study of blood T cell repertoires in COVID-19. Study in general: Specimens from acute and convalescent COVID-19 originated in the United States, Italy and Spain.

This CDR3 spans 15 amino acids. Germline CDR1 is LNHDA and CDR2 is SQIVND (reference sequence). The ends were cut back, 4 bases at V and 2 bases at J, with 15 bases in the middle. Sequencing used immunoSEQ multiplex PCR; TCRdb keeps in-frame clones, though not all of them. The repertoire has 90,000 to 130,000 clones, around 90% of them found once; the top ten carry less than 3.5%. This clone has only a few counts. Material: peripheral blood. This rearrangement joins TRBV19 to TRBJ2-7, with TRBD1 as a possible D gene (6 bases). The clonotype comes from a woman between 50 and 59 years old with acute or convalescent COVID-19. The CDR3 DNA reads as TGTGCCAGTAGTAGAAGGACAGACCCCACCTACGAGCAGTACTTC. It is translated as CASSRRTDPTYEQYF.